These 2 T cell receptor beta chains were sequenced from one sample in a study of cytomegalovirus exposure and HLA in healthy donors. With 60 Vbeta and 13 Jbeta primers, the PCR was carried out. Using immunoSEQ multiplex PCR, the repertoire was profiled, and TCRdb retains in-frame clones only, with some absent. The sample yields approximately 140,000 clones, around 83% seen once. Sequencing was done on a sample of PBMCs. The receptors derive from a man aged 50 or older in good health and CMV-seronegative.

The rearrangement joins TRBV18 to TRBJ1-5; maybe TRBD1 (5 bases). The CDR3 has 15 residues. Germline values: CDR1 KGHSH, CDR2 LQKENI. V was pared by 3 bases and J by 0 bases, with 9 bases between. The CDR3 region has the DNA TGTGCCAGCTCACCGACAGATTATAGCAATCAGCCCCAGCATTTT. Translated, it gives CASSPTDYSNQPQHF.

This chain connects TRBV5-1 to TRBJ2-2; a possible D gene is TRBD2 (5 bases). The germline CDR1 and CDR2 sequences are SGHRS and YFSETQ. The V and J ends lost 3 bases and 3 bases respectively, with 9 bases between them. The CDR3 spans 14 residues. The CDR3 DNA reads TGCGCCAGCAGCTCCGGACTCTACACCGGGGAGCTGTTTTTT. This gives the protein CASSSGLYTGELFF.